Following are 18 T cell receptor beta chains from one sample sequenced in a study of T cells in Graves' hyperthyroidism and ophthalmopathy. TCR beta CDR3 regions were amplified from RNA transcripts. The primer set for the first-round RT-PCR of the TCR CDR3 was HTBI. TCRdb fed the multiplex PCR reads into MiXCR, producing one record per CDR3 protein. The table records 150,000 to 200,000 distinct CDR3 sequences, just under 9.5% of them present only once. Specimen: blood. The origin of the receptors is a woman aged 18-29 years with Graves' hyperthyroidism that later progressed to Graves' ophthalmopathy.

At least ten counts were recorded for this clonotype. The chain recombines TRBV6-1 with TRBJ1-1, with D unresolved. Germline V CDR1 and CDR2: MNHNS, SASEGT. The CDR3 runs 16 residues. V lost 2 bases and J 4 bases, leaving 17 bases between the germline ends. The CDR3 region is CASSENPGSASTEAFF. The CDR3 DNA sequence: TGTGCCAGCAGTGAAAATCCGGGATCCGCGAGCACTGAAGCTTTCTTT.

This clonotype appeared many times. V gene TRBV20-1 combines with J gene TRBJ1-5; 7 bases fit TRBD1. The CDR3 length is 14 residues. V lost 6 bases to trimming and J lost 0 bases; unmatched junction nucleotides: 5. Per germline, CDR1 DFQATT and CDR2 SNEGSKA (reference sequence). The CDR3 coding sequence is TGCAGTGCAAAAACAGGGGTTAGCAATCAGCCCCAGCATTTT. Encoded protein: CSAKTGVSNQPQHF.

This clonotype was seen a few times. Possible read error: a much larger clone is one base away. The chain's CDR3 is CASSLAGGVDTQYF. DNA for the CDR3: TGTGCCAGCAGCTTAGCGGGGGGGGTAGATACGCAGTATTTT. The gene calls are TRBV7-3 and TRBJ2-3; 9 bases line up with TRBD2. This CDR3 spans 14 amino acids. J gave up 5 bases and V 2 bases, and 2 bases lay outside the gene matches. Germline loops: CDR1 SGHTA, CDR2 FQGTGA.

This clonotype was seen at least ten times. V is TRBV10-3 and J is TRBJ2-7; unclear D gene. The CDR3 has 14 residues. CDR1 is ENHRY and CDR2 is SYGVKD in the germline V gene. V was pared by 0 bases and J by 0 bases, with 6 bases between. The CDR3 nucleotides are TGTGCCATCAGTGAGTCAGCAGACTCCTACGAGCAGTACTTC. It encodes CAISESADSYEQYF.

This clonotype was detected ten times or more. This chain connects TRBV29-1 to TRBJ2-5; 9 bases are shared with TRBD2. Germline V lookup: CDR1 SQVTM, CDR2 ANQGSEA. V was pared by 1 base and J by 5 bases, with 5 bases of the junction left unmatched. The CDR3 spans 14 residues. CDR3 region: CSVEGAGGWETQYF. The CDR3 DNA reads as TGCAGCGTTGAAGGAGCGGGAGGTTGGGAGACCCAGTACTTC.

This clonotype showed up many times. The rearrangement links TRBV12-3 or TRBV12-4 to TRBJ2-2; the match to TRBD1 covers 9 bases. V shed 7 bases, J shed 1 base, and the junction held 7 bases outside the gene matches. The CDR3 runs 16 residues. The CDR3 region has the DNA TGTGCCAGCACCCTAGGGACAGGGCGGAACACCGGGGAGCTGTTTTTT. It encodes CASTLGTGRNTGELFF.

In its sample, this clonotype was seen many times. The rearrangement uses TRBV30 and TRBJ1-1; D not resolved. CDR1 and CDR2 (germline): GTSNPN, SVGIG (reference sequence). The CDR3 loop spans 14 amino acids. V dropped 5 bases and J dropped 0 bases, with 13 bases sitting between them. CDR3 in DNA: TGTGCCTGGTATGGCGGTTCAATGAACACTGAAGCTTTCTTT. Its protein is CAWYGGSMNTEAFF. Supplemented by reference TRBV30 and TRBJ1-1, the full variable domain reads SQTIHQWPATLVQPVGSPLSLECTVEGTSNPNLYWYRQAAGRGLQLLFYSVGIGQISSEVPQNLSASRPQDRQFILSSKKLLLSDSGFYLCAWYGGSMNTEAFFGQGTRLTVV.

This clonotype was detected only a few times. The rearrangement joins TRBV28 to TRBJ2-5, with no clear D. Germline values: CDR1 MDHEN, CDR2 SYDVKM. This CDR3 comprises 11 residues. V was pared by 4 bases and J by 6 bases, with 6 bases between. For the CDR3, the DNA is TGTGCCAGCAGTTCTTTGAAGACCCAGTACTTC. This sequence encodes CASSSLKTQYF.

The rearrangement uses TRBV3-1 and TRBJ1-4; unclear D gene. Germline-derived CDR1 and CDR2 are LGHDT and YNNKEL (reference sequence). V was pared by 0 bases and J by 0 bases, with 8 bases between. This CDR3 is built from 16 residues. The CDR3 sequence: CASSQEFGATNEKLFF. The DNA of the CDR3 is TGTGCCAGCAGCCAAGAATTTGGAGCAACTAATGAAAAACTGTTTTTT.

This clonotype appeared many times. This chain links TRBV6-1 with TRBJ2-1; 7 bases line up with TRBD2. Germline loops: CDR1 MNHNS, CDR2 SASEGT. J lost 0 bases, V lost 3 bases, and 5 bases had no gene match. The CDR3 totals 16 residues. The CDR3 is CASSDGGGSSYNEQFF. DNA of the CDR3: TGTGCCAGCAGTGATGGGGGGGGGAGCTCCTACAATGAGCAGTTCTTC.

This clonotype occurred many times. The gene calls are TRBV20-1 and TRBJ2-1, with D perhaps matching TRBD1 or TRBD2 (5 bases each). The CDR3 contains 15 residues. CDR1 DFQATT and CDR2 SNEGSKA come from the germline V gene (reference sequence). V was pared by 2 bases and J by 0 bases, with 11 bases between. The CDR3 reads CSARLSGASYNEQFF. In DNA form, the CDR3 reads TGCAGTGCTAGATTGTCCGGGGCCTCCTACAATGAGCAGTTCTTC.

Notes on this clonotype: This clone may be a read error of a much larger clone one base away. The DNA for the CDR3 is TGTGCCAGCAGACAAACATGGGGCGACTATGGCTACACCTTC. This translates into CASRQTWGDYGYTF. The chain recombines TRBV6-1 with TRBJ1-2; a possible D gene is TRBD1 (5 bases). The CDR3 has 14 residues. CDR1 MNHNS and CDR2 SASEGT come from the germline V gene. The V end was cut by 6 bases, the J end by 3 bases, with 14 bases between.

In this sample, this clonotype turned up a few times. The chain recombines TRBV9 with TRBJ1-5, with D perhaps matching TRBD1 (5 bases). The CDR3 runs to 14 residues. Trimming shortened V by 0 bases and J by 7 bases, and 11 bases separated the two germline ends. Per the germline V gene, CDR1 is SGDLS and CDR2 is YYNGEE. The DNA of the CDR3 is TGTGCCAGCAGCGTAGGACAGAGAGGACAGCCCCAGCATTTT. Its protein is CASSVGQRGQPQHF.

CDR3 sequence: CATSRDRELVSDTQYF. CDR3 coding DNA: TGTGCCACCAGCAGAGATAGGGAACTAGTTTCAGATACGCAGTATTTT. The chain is built from TRBV15 and TRBJ2-3; tentatively, D is TRBD2 (5 bases). Germline V gene data show CDR1 as LNHNV and CDR2 as YYDKDF (reference sequence). There are 16 residues in the CDR3. Trimming left V 0 bases short and J 4 bases short, with 14 bases between. Supplemented by reference TRBV15 and TRBJ2-3, the full variable domain reads DAMVIQNPRYQVTQFGKPVTLSCSQTLNHNVMYWYQQKSSQAPKLLFHYYDKDFNNEADTPDNFQSRRPNTSFCFLDIRSPGLGDTAMYLCATSRDRELVSDTQYFGPGTRLTVL.

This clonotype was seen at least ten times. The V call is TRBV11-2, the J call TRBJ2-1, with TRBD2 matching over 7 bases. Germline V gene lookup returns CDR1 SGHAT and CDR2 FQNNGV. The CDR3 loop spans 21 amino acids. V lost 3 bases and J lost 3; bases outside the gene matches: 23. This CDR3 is CASSFFGGGLEPYLNYNEQFF. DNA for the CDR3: TGTGCCAGCAGCTTTTTCGGCGGGGGACTCGAGCCATACCTAAACTACAATGAGCAGTTCTTC. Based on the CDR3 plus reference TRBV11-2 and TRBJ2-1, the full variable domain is EAGVAQSPRYKIIEKRQSVAFWCNPISGHATLYWYQQILGQGPKLLIQFQNNGVVDDSQLPKDRFSAERLKGVDSTLKIQPAKLEDSAVYLCASSFFGGGLEPYLNYNEQFFGPGTRLTVL.

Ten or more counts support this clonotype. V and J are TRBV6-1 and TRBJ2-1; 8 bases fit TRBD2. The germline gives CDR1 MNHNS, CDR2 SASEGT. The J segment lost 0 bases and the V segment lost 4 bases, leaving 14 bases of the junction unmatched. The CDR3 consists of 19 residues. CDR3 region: CASSAPTVRGGSSYNEQFF. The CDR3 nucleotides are TGTGCCAGCAGTGCCCCGACTGTTCGGGGGGGCAGCTCCTACAATGAGCAGTTCTTC.

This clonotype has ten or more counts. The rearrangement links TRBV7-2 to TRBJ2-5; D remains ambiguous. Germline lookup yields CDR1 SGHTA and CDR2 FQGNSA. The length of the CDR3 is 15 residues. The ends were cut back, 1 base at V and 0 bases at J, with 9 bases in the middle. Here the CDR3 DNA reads TGTGCCAGCAGCTTAGGTGGAGCGTACCAAGAGACCCAGTACTTC. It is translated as CASSLGGAYQETQYF. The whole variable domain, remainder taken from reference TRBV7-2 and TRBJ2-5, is GAGVSQSPSNKVTEKGKDVELRCDPISGHTALYWYRQSLGQGLEFLIYFQGNSAPDKSGLPSDRFSAERTGGSVSTLTIQRTQQEDSAVYLCASSLGGAYQETQYFGPGTRLLVL.

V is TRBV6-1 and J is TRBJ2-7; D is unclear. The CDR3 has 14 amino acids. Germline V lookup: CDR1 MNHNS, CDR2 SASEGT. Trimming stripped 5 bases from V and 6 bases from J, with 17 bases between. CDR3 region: CASSKNPVKVEQYF. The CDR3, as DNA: TGTGCCAGCAGTAAAAACCCGGTGAAGGTCGAGCAGTACTTC.